Listed below are T cell receptor beta chains from one sample, sequenced in a study of neurological immune-mediated disorders. TCRdb reanalysed the 5' RACE reads using MiXCR and keeps one entry per CDR3 protein. In the table there are approximately 84,000 distinct CDR3 sequences, under 4.5% of which are singletons. Sequencing was done on a sample of PBMCs. These receptors came from a woman aged 55 to 70 with multiple sclerosis. Each CDR3 is given with its conserved first and last residue. D genes are given only for firm matches. The size entry is marked missing in some rows and otherwise reads once, few, many or a size class.

d_call clone_size j_call v_call cdr3_aa cdr3_nt
. many TRBJ2-2 TRBV15 CATSRETRGPTGELFF TGTGCCACCAGCAGAGAGACCAGGGGACCCACCGGGGAGCTGTTTTTT
TRBD1 many TRBJ1-5 TRBV4-1 CASSQDQTGGNQPQHF TGCGCCAGCAGCCAAGACCAGACAGGGGGAAATCAGCCCCAGCATTTT
. many TRBJ2-1 TRBV7-8 CASSLGSTSGNEQFF TGTGCCAGCAGCTTAGGCTCGACTAGTGGGAATGAGCAGTTCTTC
TRBD2 many TRBJ2-5 TRBV20-1 CSARSAGGRSAETQYF TGCAGTGCTAGATCGGCGGGGGGGCGGTCCGCAGAGACCCAGTACTTC
. few TRBJ2-4 TRBV5-4 CASSHPEHVHIQYF TGTGCCAGCAGCCACCCCGAACATGTGCACATTCAGTACTTC
. many TRBJ2-5 TRBV20-1 CSARGGRETQYF TGCAGTGCTAGAGGAGGTCGTGAGACCCAGTACTTC
. many TRBJ2-3 TRBV15 CATSRDLRGSDTQYF TGTGCCACCAGCAGAGATCTCCGTGGTTCAGATACGCAGTATTTT
. many TRBJ2-6 TRBV20-1 CSARVFGAAGANVLTF TGCAGTGCTAGGGTTTTTGGCGCAGCTGGGGCCAACGTCCTGACTTTC
. many TRBJ2-2 TRBV7-7 CASSFDRANTGELFF TGTGCTAGCAGCTTTGACCGGGCCAACACCGGGGAGCTGTTTTTT
TRBD1 . TRBJ1-2 TRBV12-5 CASGSYNRGYYGYTF TGTGCTAGTGGTTCCTACAACAGGGGCTACTATGGCTACACCTTC
. many TRBJ1-5 TRBV20-1 CSAPGSGGQPQHF TGCAGTGCTCCTGGATCTGGTGGACAGCCCCAGCATTTT
TRBD1 many TRBJ2-1 TRBV5-1 CASTGREGTARLNEQFF TGCGCCAGCACGGGACGCGAGGGGACAGCCCGTTTGAATGAGCAGTTCTTC
. many TRBJ1-1 TRBV5-1 CASSLVGGAGTEAFF TGCGCCAGCAGCTTGGTGGGGGGGGCGGGCACTGAAGCTTTCTTT
. many TRBJ2-6 TRBV20-1 CSARPGTGANVLTF TGCAGTGCTAGACCAGGGACTGGGGCCAACGTCCTGACTTTC
. many TRBJ2-7 TRBV12-3/TRBV12-4 CASSSTLGGGGYEQYF TGTGCCAGCAGTTCCACCCTAGGGGGAGGGGGCTACGAGCAGTACTTC
. many TRBJ1-5 TRBV28 CASDPGVNQPQHF TGTGCCAGCGACCCGGGGGTGAATCAGCCCCAGCATTTT
TRBD1 . TRBJ1-1 TRBV5-1 CASSLVQGDTGAFF TGCGCCAGCAGCTTGGTTCAGGGGGACACTGGAGCTTTCTTT
TRBD2 many TRBJ2-2 TRBV5-1 CASRPLGGGNTGELFF TGCGCCAGCCGCCCCCTTGGCGGGGGAAACACCGGGGAGCTGTTTTTT
. few TRBJ1-4 TRBV20-1 CSASRAGAADEKLFF TGCAGTGCGTCTCGAGCAGGGGCGGCTGATGAAAAACTGTTTTTT
. many TRBJ1-5 TRBV12-3/TRBV12-4 CASRKSGEGIQPQHF TGTGCCAGCAGAAAGTCGGGGGAGGGGATTCAGCCCCAGCATTTT
. many TRBJ2-5 TRBV5-1 CASSLTGTPMETQYF TGCGCCAGCAGCTTGACCGGGACCCCCATGGAGACCCAGTACTTC
. many TRBJ2-7 TRBV10-3 CAISEAVGEQYF TGTGCCATCAGTGAGGCGGTGGGGGAGCAGTACTTC
. many TRBJ1-1 TRBV2 CASRGGGTTEAFF TGTGCCAGCAGGGGTGGGGGGACCACTGAAGCTTTCTTT
TRBD1 . TRBJ1-6 TRBV6-6 CASSYSSGQGSSYNSPLHF TGTGCCAGCAGTTACTCGTCAGGACAGGGAAGCTCCTATAATTCACCCCTCCACTTT
. many TRBJ1-1 TRBV10-1 CASSESGRGDTEAFF TGCGCCAGCAGTGAGTCCGGGCGGGGCGACACTGAAGCTTTCTTT